Shown below are 4 T cell receptor beta chains from a single sample sequenced in a study of blood T cell repertoires in COVID-19. Sequenced by immunoSEQ multiplex PCR; TCRdb stores in-frame clones only, minus some. The repertoire includes some 25,000 clones, roughly 77% of them detected once, and less than 2.5% sits in the top ten. The sequenced sample was peripheral blood. The receptors were gathered from a woman in her seventies with COVID-19, enrolled during active disease.

The J gene is TRBJ2-7, the V gene TRBV7-2, with 14 nucleotides matching TRBD2. After removal of 4 bases from V and 3 bases from J, the junction contained 8 bases not matched to a gene. Germline-derived CDR1 and CDR2 are SGHTA and FQGNSA. The CDR3 spans 17 residues. CDR3 amino acids: CASSSGTSGRVFYEQYV. The CDR3 bases are TGTGCCAGCAGCTCCGGGACTAGCGGGAGAGTATTCTACGAGCAGTACGTC.

This clone showed up just a few times. This chain connects TRBV19 to TRBJ2-2; 9 nucleotides align to TRBD2. The CDR3 is 18 residues long. Trimming removed 7 bases from V and 1 base from J; junction bases left unmatched: 13. Looked up from germline, CDR1 is LNHDA and CDR2 is SQIVND (reference sequence). DNA for the CDR3: TGTGCCAGTACCTCGGTTGGGGCGGGAGGGAAGAACACCGGGGAGCTGTTTTTT. It encodes CASTSVGAGGKNTGELFF.

The chain uses TRBV4-2 and TRBJ2-1; 10 bases match TRBD2. The CDR3 has 16 amino acids. The germline V gene encodes CDR1 LGHNA and CDR2 YNFKEQ. The V segment lost 1 base and the J segment 6 bases; nucleotides outside the gene matches: 6. The DNA for the CDR3 is TGTGCCAGCAGCCAAGTGGCTAGCGGGGGAGGCAATGAGCAGTTCTTC. It specifies CASSQVASGGGNEQFF.

The table lists this clone with a count of one. The chain uses TRBV12-3 or TRBV12-4 and TRBJ1-1, with 7 nucleotides matching TRBD1. CDR3 length: 12 amino acids. V was clipped by 5 bases and J by 3 bases; unmatched bases: 0. The CDR3 region is CASSTGDTEAFF. The CDR3 DNA is TGTGCCAGCAGTACAGGGGACACTGAAGCTTTCTTT.